The 25 T cell receptor beta chains in this list originate from one sample, sequenced in a study of OX40 agonist ivuxolimab in advanced cancers. Using immunoSEQ multiplex PCR, the repertoire was profiled, and TCRdb retains in-frame clones only, with some absent. The repertoire has approximately 60,000 clones, approximately 84% of them found once; the top ten carry roughly 9.8%. The sample in question was CD4+ or CD8+ T cells sorted from blood, obtained in a trial of the OX40 agonist ivuxolimab. The receptors were sampled from an adult with an advanced solid tumor such as melanoma, head and neck, liver or kidney cancer.

This sequence joins TRBV4-2 and TRBJ2-2, with D perhaps TRBD1 or TRBD2 (5 bases each). The length of the CDR3 is 15 residues. V lost 0 bases, J lost 1 base, and 6 bases lay in between. CDR1 LGHNA and CDR2 YNFKEQ come from the germline V gene. The CDR3 sequence: CASSQDGGNTGELFF. The CDR3 coding sequence is TGTGCCAGCAGCCAAGATGGGGGGAACACCGGGGAGCTGTTTTTT.

This chain uses TRBV21-1 with TRBJ2-7; the table's D call, TRBD1, was not checked against the DNA. TRBV21-1 is a known pseudogene. The CDR3 is 18 residues long. CDR3 region: CASRQPGQGSFDSYEQYF. The CDR3 nucleotides are TGTGCCAGCCGTCAACCGGGACAGGGAAGCTTTGATTCCTACGAGCAGTACTTC.

This clone was observed a single time. This sequence joins TRBV4-1 and TRBJ2-7; 11 nucleotides agree with TRBD2. Germline-derived CDR1 and CDR2 are MGHRA and YSYEKL. Trimming cost V 3 bases and J 4 bases; bases outside gene matches: 2. The CDR3 covers 14 residues. CDR3 DNA: TGCGCCAGCAGCCAGGGACTAGCGGTTTACGAGCAGTACTTC. As protein: CASSQGLAVYEQYF.

This chain links TRBV5-5 with TRBJ1-1; a possible D gene is TRBD1 (6 bases). Deletions cut 4 bases from V and 1 base from J, with 11 bases between. The CDR3 consists of 14 residues. In germline, CDR1 is SGHKS, CDR2 YYEKEE (reference sequence). The CDR3 nucleotides are TGTGCCAGCAGCGTAACAGGGACGAACACTGAAGCTTTCTTT. As protein: CASSVTGTNTEAFF.

This clone rates as medium-sized (0.01 to 0.1%). V is TRBV7-9 and J is TRBJ2-1; the match to TRBD2 covers 9 bases. V lost 1 base, J lost 9 bases, and 10 bases stayed unmatched. The CDR3 contains 16 residues. CDR1 is SEHNR and CDR2 is FQNEAQ in the germline V gene (reference sequence). CDR3 in amino acids: CASSLVGAGGPCEQFF. In DNA, the CDR3 is TGTGCCAGCAGCTTAGTCGGAGCGGGAGGACCCTGTGAGCAGTTCTTC.

This chain connects TRBV25-1 to TRBJ1-3; D uncertain. The V and J ends lost 1 base and 0 bases respectively, with 7 bases between them. Germline CDR1 MGHDK, CDR2 SYGVNS. This CDR3 is 15 amino acids long. The CDR3 region has the DNA TGTGCCAGCAGTGAATCGTCGGTCTCTGGAAACACCATATATTTT. This translates into CASSESSVSGNTIYF.

The V call is TRBV14, the J call TRBJ2-3; tentatively, D is TRBD1 or TRBD2 (6 bases each). This CDR3 is built from 15 residues. Trimming took 6 bases from V and 5 from J, leaving 18 bases between them. Per germline, CDR1 SGHDN and CDR2 FVKESK. CDR3 amino acids: CASRQTGAFRDTQYF. CDR3 DNA sequence: TGTGCCAGCAGACAAACGGGGGCCTTCCGAGATACGCAGTATTTT. The variable domain in full, completed from reference TRBV14 and TRBJ2-3, reads EAGVTQFPSHSVIEKGQTVTLRCDPISGHDNLYWYRRVMGKEIKFLLHFVKESKQDESGMPNNRFLAERTGGTYSTLKVQPAELEDSGVYFCASRQTGAFRDTQYFGPGTRLTVL.

The genes are TRBV14 and TRBJ2-3, with D unclear. The V and J ends lost 0 bases and 9 bases respectively, with 1 base between them. This CDR3 region has 10 residues. CDR1 SGHDN and CDR2 FVKESK come from the germline V gene. CDR3 sequence reads: CASSQETQYF. The CDR3 DNA sequence: TGTGCCAGCAGCCAAGAGACGCAGTATTTT.

This chain's CDR3 is CASRTGAGQETQYF. CDR3 bases: TGTGCCAGCAGAACAGGGGCAGGACAAGAGACCCAGTACTTC. The gene calls are TRBV6-1 and TRBJ2-5; 7 bases fit TRBD1. In germline, CDR1 is MNHNS, CDR2 SASEGT. CDR3 length: 14 residues. Trimming at V came to 6 bases and at J to 2 bases, leaving 6 bases not matched to a gene.

DNA for the CDR3: TGTGCCAGCAGCTTAGAGCCAAGGGGAGCCGGTTATTCACCCCTCCACTTT. Its protein is CASSLEPRGAGYSPLHF. The chain uses TRBV7-2 and TRBJ1-6, with D maybe TRBD1 (5 bases). Trimming shortened V by 1 base and J by 8 bases, and 18 bases separated the two germline ends. The CDR3 contains 17 residues. CDR1 is SGHTA and CDR2 is FQGNSA in the germline V gene.

The CDR3 spells CASRTGMIEKLFF. The DNA for the CDR3 is TGTGCCAGCAGGACGGGGATGATTGAAAAACTGTTTTTT. The rearrangement joins TRBV2 to TRBJ1-4; no clear D. This CDR3 spans 13 amino acids. Germline V CDR1 and CDR2: SNHLY, FYNNEI. The V end lost 6 bases, the J end lost 7 bases, and 12 bases lay between the germline ends.

The rearrangement joins TRBV5-1 to TRBJ2-2; D is ambiguous. From germline, CDR1 is SGHRS and CDR2 YFSETQ. This CDR3 region has 16 residues. V lost 0 bases, J lost 6 bases, and 15 bases lay in between. This CDR3 reads CASSLEWDPGAGELFF. Here the CDR3 DNA reads TGCGCCAGCAGCTTGGAATGGGATCCCGGCGCCGGGGAGCTGTTTTTT.

The genes are TRBV6-6 and TRBJ2-2; D is perhaps TRBD2 (7 bases). The CDR3 is made up of 15 amino acids. With 4 bases removed from V and 6 bases from J, the gap between germline ends came to 15 bases. The V gene's germline CDR1 is MNHNY and CDR2 SVGAGI (reference sequence). CDR3 loop: CASSSQGGGSGELFF. For the CDR3, the DNA is TGTGCCAGCAGTTCCCAGGGAGGGGGATCCGGGGAGCTGTTTTTT.

The CDR3 nucleotides read TGTGCTAGTGGCCCGGGGACAGTAGTTGAGCAGTTCTTC. This sequence encodes CASGPGTVVEQFF. V is TRBV12-5 and J is TRBJ2-1; TRBD1 matches at 7 bases. CDR1 and CDR2 from the germline V gene are LGHNT and FRNRAP. V lost 6 bases and J lost 9; bases outside the gene matches: 8. The CDR3 contains 13 residues.

This clone was observed a single time. The DNA for the CDR3 is TGTGCTAGTGGTTTGTGGGAGGGCCGAGGGGAGCTGTTTTTT. Translated: CASGLWEGRGELFF. The V and J genes are TRBV12-5 and TRBJ2-2; 7 nucleotides agree with TRBD2. V shed 2 bases and J 8 bases; nucleotides not matched to a gene: 5. The CDR3 consists of 14 residues. The germline V gene has CDR1 LGHNT and CDR2 FRNRAP.

CDR3 bases: TGTGCCAGCAGTTACTCGGAGAGAGTCAAATACGAGCAGTACTTC. As protein: CASSYSERVKYEQYF. The V call is TRBV6-6, the J call TRBJ2-5; no definite D call. The closer fit of TRBJ2-7 to the DNA end suggests the J call may be wrong. Germline values: CDR1 MNHNY, CDR2 SVGAGI (reference sequence). The CDR3 contains 15 residues.

The J gene is TRBJ2-5, the V gene TRBV7-2; 7 nucleotides agree with TRBD2. V shed 1 base and J 7 bases; nucleotides not matched to a gene: 9. The CDR3 runs to 15 residues. Germline V gives CDR1 SGHTA, CDR2 FQGNSA. The CDR3 here is CASSLDGGVLGTQYF. The DNA for the CDR3 is TGTGCCAGCAGCTTAGATGGGGGGGTCCTTGGGACCCAGTACTTC.

V is TRBV18 and J is TRBJ2-5; D perhaps matches TRBD1 (5 bases). Trimming shortened V by 1 base and J by 1 base, and 7 bases separated the two germline ends. There are 14 residues in the CDR3. From germline, CDR1 is KGHSH and CDR2 LQKENI. CDR3 amino acids: CASSPRTTQETQYF. In DNA form, the CDR3 reads TGTGCCAGCTCACCACGGACAACCCAAGAGACCCAGTACTTC.

This clone was seen just once. This chain uses TRBV7-6 with TRBJ2-5; D ambiguous. The V gene lost 1 base and the J gene lost 5 bases, with 8 bases spanning the gap. This CDR3 has 13 residues. Germline V gives CDR1 SGHVS, CDR2 FNYEAQ. CDR3 in amino acids: CASSLDLSETQYF. In DNA form, the CDR3 reads TGTGCCAGCAGCTTAGACCTAAGCGAGACCCAGTACTTC. The full variable domain, rest sourced from reference TRBV7-6 and TRBJ2-5, is GAGVSQSPRYKVTKRGQDVALRCDPISGHVSLYWYRQALGQGPEFLTYFNYEAQQDKSGLPNDRFSAERPEGSISTLTIQRTEQRDSAMYRCASSLDLSETQYFGPGTRLLVL.

This clone was observed a few times. The chain has TRBV29-1 and TRBJ2-7; D tentatively reads TRBD1 or TRBD2 (5 bases each). CDR3 length: 14 residues. Germline loops: CDR1 SQVTM, CDR2 ANQGSEA. V was cut by 4 bases and J by 0 bases, with 13 bases left in between. In DNA, the CDR3 is TGCAGCGTTGTTGGGACCGAGAGCTCCTACGAGCAGTACTTC. This encodes CSVVGTESSYEQYF.

V and J are TRBV10-3 and TRBJ1-1; TRBD1 matches at 7 bases. This CDR3 is built from 16 residues. The V and J ends lost 0 bases and 1 base, in that order; junction bases with no gene match: 5. Looked up from germline, CDR1 is ENHRY and CDR2 is SYGVKD. This CDR3 is CAISESIRTGNTEAFF. The CDR3 nucleotides read TGTGCCATCAGTGAGTCGATTCGGACAGGGAACACTGAAGCTTTCTTT.

The chain is built from TRBV29-1 and TRBJ2-1; 8 nucleotides match TRBD1. The V gene end was trimmed by 7 bases and the J gene end by 0 bases; junction bases not matched to a gene: 8. Germline CDR1 reads SQVTM; CDR2 reads ANQGSEA. This CDR3 contains 15 residues. CDR3 sequence (DNA): TGCAGCGCTTCGACAGGGGTCTCCTCCTACAATGAGCAGTTCTTC. The encoded protein is CSASTGVSSYNEQFF.

The chain is built from TRBV7-3 and TRBJ2-1; a possible D gene is TRBD1 (6 bases). Germline-derived CDR1 and CDR2 are SGHTA and FQGTGA. V was pared by 4 bases and J by 4 bases, with 14 bases between. The CDR3 has 15 amino acids. CDR3 residues: CASSSQGRGYNEQFF. The CDR3 DNA is TGTGCCAGCAGCTCACAGGGTAGAGGATACAATGAGCAGTTCTTC.

This chain links TRBV19 with TRBJ2-1; 10 positions agree with TRBD2. The CDR3 loop spans 14 amino acids. J was trimmed by 8 bases and V by 6 bases; bases with no gene match: 7. Germline V gene sequence: CDR1 LNHDA, CDR2 SQIVND (reference sequence). The CDR3 DNA follows: TGTGCCAGTAGGGGGGCTAGCGGGAGCCATGAGCAGTTCTTC. This translates into CASRGASGSHEQFF. The variable domain in full, completed from reference TRBV19 and TRBJ2-1, reads DGGITQSPKYLFRKEGQNVTLSCEQNLNHDAMYWYRQDPGQGLRLIYYSQIVNDFQKGDIAEGYSVSREKKESFPLTVTSAQKNPTAFYLCASRGASGSHEQFFGPGTRLTVL.

The V gene is TRBV11-2, the J gene TRBJ2-5, with D maybe TRBD2 (5 bases). Germline CDR1 is SGHAT and CDR2 is FQNNGV. Trimming shortened V by 5 bases and J by 5 bases, and 9 bases separated the two germline ends. The CDR3 consists of 12 residues. CDR3 sequence (DNA): TGTGCCAGCAGCGCCCAGCGGGAGACCCAGTACTTC. Its protein is CASSAQRETQYF.